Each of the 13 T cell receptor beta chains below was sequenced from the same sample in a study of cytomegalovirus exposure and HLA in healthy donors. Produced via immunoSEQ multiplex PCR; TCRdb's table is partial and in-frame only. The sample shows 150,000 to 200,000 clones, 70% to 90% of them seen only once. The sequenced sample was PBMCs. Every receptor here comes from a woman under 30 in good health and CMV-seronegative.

CDR3 residues: CASSRQGAEQPQHF. CDR3 DNA sequence: TGTGCCAGCAGCAGACAGGGGGCCGAGCAGCCCCAGCATTTT. The V call is TRBV6-5, the J call TRBJ1-5; 10 bases match TRBD1. V lost 6 bases and J lost 7; bases outside the gene matches: 6. Germline-derived CDR1 and CDR2 are MNHEY and SVGAGI. This CDR3 has 14 residues.

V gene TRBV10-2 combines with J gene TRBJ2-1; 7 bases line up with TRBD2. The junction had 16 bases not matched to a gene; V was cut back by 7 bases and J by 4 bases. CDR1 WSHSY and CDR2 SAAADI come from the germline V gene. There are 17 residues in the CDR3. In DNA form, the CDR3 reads TGCGCCAGCAAGAGGTTGGGGTTAGCGGGCCCATACAATGAGCAGTTCTTC. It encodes CASKRLGLAGPYNEQFF.

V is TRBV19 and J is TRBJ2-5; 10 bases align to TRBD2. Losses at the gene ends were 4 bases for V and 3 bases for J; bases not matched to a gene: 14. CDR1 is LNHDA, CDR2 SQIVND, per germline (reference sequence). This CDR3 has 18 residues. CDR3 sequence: CASSSVAGGRDPEETQYF. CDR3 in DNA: TGTGCCAGTAGTAGTGTAGCGGGGGGCCGGGACCCCGAAGAGACCCAGTACTTC. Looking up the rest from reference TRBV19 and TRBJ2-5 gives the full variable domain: DGGITQSPKYLFRKEGQNVTLSCEQNLNHDAMYWYRQDPGQGLRLIYYSQIVNDFQKGDIAEGYSVSREKKESFPLTVTSAQKNPTAFYLCASSSVAGGRDPEETQYFGPGTRLLVL.

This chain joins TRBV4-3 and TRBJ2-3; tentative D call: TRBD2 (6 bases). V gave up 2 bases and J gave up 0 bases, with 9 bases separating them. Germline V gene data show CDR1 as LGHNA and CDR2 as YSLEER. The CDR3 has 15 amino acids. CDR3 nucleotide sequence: TGCGCCAGCAGCCAAACAAGCGGGAGCACAGATACGCAGTATTTT. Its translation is CASSQTSGSTDTQYF.

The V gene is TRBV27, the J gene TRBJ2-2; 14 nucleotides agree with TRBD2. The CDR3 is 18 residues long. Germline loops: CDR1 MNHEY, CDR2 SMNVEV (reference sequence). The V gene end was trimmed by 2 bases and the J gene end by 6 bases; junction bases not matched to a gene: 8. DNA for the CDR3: TGTGCCAGCAGTTTAAAGGGACTAGCGGGAGTGATGGCCGGGGAGCTGTTTTTT. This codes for CASSLKGLAGVMAGELFF.

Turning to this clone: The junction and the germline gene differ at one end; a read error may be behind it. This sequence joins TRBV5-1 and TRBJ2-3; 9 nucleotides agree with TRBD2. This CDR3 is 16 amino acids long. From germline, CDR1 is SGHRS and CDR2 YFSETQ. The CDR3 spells CASRLAGGPTTDTQYF. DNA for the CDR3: TGCGCCAGCAGGTTGGCGGGAGGGCCGACCACAGATACGCAGTATTTT.

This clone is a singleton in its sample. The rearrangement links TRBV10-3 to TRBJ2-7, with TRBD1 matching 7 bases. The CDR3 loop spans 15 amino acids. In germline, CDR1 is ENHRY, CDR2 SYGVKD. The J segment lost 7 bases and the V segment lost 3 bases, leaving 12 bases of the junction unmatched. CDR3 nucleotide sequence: TGTGCCATCAGTGAAAGGGTGCTGACAGGGCAAGAGCAGTACTTC. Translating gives CAISERVLTGQEQYF.

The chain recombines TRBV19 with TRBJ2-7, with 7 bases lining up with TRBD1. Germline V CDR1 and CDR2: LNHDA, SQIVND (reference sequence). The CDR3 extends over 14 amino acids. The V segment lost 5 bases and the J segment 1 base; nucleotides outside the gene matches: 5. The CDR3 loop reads CASSRAGGSYEQYF. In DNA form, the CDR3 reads TGTGCCAGTAGTCGGGCAGGGGGATCCTACGAGCAGTACTTC.

The CDR3 bases are TGTGCCTGGAACGAGGGCGGAACCTTC. Translating it yields CAWNEGGTF. This rearrangement joins TRBV30 to TRBJ1-2; D is undetermined. The CDR3 is made up of 9 amino acids. V lost 4 bases and J 14 bases, leaving 11 bases between the germline ends. CDR1 and CDR2 from the germline V gene are GTSNPN and SVGIG (reference sequence).

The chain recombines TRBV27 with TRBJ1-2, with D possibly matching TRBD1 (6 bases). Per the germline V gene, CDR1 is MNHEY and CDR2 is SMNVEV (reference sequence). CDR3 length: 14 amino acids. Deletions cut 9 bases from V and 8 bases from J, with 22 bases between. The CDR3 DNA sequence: TGTGCCAGTGGATCCGGATCGACAGGACCAGGCTACACCTTC. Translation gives CASGSGSTGPGYTF.

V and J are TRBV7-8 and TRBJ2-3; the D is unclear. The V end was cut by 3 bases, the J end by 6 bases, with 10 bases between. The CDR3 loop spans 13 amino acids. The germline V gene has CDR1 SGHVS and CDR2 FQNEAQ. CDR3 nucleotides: TGTGCCAGCAGCTTGCGGAGTAGCGATACGCAGTATTTT. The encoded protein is CASSLRSSDTQYF.

As DNA, the CDR3 is TGTGCCAGCAGCCCGACACGTGGGAGTACTGAAGCTTTCTTT. This encodes CASSPTRGSTEAFF. The chain carries TRBV7-3 and TRBJ1-1, with no clear D. This CDR3 is built from 14 residues. The V end was cut by 5 bases, the J end by 5 bases, with 15 bases between. Germline lookup yields CDR1 SGHTA and CDR2 FQGTGA.

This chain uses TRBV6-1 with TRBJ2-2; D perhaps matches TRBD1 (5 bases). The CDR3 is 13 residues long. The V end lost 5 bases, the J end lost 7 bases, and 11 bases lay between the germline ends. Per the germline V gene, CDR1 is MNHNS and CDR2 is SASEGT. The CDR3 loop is CASSQGTGGELFF. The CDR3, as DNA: TGTGCCAGCAGTCAGGGAACGGGCGGGGAGCTGTTTTTT.